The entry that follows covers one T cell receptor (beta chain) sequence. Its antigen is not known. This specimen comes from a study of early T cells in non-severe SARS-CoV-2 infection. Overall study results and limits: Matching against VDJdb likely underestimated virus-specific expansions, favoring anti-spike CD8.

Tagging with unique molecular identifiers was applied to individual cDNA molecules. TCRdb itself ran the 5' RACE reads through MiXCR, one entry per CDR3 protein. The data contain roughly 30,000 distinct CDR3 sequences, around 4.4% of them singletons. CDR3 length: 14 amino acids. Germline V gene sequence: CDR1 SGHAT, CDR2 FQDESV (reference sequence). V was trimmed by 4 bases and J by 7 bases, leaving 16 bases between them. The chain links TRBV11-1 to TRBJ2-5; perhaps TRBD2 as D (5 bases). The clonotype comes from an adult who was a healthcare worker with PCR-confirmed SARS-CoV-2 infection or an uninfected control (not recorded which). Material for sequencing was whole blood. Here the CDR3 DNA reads TGTGCCAGCAGCTCCCTCCAGGCTAGCATGACCCAGTACTTC. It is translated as CASSSLQASMTQYF.